What follows are 4 T cell receptor beta chains derived from one specimen sequenced in a study of cytomegalovirus exposure and HLA in healthy donors. The PCR made use of 60 Vbeta and 13 Jbeta primers. Libraries were prepared by immunoSEQ multiplex PCR; TCRdb keeps only in-frame clonotypes and omits some of them. The table has 150,000 to 200,000 clones, 68% seen once; the top ten hold less than 1.5%. The sequenced sample was PBMCs. The receptors shown here come from a man aged 50-60 years in good health and CMV-seronegative.

The chain carries TRBV5-4 and TRBJ2-7; 8 nucleotides match TRBD2. The germline CDR1 and CDR2 sequences are SGHNT and YYREEE (reference sequence). This CDR3 contains 17 residues. J lost 2 bases, V lost 1 base, and 11 bases had no gene match. CDR3 sequence: CASSLKAGGQSTYEQYF. The CDR3 bases are TGTGCCAGCAGCTTGAAGGCGGGGGGCCAATCAACCTACGAGCAGTACTTC.

The chain recombines TRBV5-1 with TRBJ2-5, with D possibly TRBD1 on 6 matching bases. The germline V and J ends were trimmed by 5 bases and 1 base, with 9 bases remaining between them. The germline V gene has CDR1 SGHRS and CDR2 YFSETQ. The CDR3 is made up of 13 amino acids. The CDR3 bases are TGCGCCAGCAGTCGGGACATCCAAGAGACCCAGTACTTC. This translates into CASSRDIQETQYF.

The chain uses TRBV4-2 and TRBJ1-2, with D tentatively TRBD1 (5 bases). Trimming shortened V by 0 bases and J by 2 bases, and 13 bases separated the two germline ends. The CDR3 loop spans 16 amino acids. Germline V gene lookup returns CDR1 LGHNA and CDR2 YNFKEQ. The CDR3 region has the DNA TGTGCCAGCAGCCAAGAAAGCGGGCGACAGAACTATGGCTACACCTTC. Its protein product is CASSQESGRQNYGYTF.

This clone was found a few times. The genes are TRBV10-3 and TRBJ1-1; TRBD1 agrees at 7 bases. Germline CDR1 is ENHRY and CDR2 is SYGVKD. The ends lost 6 bases at V and 3 bases at J; junction bases unmatched: 4. This CDR3 has 13 residues. CDR3 sequence: CAISQTGYTEAFF. For the CDR3, the DNA is TGTGCCATCAGCCAGACAGGGTACACTGAAGCTTTCTTT.